The 18 T cell receptor beta chains given below trace back to one sample, sequenced in a study of blood T cell repertoires in COVID-19. Profiling relied on immunoSEQ multiplex PCR, and the TCRdb table lists in-frame clones only, not all of them. Among about 80,000 clones listed, around 81% were seen once. The sequenced sample was peripheral blood. The receptors come from a human donor in a cohort sampled during active COVID-19.

The rearrangement uses TRBV19 and TRBJ1-3; no clear D. The V end lost 7 bases, the J end lost 0 bases, and 13 bases lay between the germline ends. This CDR3 is 15 amino acids long. Germline loops: CDR1 LNHDA, CDR2 SQIVND (reference sequence). The CDR3 nucleotides are TGTGCCAGTACCGTTAGACTCTTCTCTGGAAACACCATATATTTT. Its protein product is CASTVRLFSGNTIYF.

The chain links TRBV10-3 to TRBJ1-6; a possible D gene is TRBD1 (5 bases). V lost 0 bases and J lost 7, with 10 bases in between. The CDR3 is 15 amino acids. From germline, CDR1 is ENHRY and CDR2 SYGVKD. CDR3 loop: CAISESGRRNSPLHF. Written as DNA, the CDR3 is TGTGCCATCAGTGAGTCGGGGCGCCGAAATTCACCCCTCCACTTT.

This clone was seen a single time. The chain employs TRBV7-2 and TRBJ2-2; D gene ambiguous. Per germline, CDR1 SGHTA and CDR2 FQGNSA. This CDR3 is 12 amino acids long. The germline V and J ends were trimmed by 2 bases and 5 bases, with 3 bases remaining between them. The CDR3 nucleotides are TGTGCCAGCAGCTTACAAACCGGGGAGCTGTTTTTT. Translated: CASSLQTGELFF.

This clone was counted once. This chain joins TRBV7-9 and TRBJ1-1; possible D gene TRBD1, 6 bases. The V end lost 1 base, the J end lost 0 bases, and 15 bases lay between the germline ends. This CDR3 spans 17 amino acids. Per the germline V gene, CDR1 is SEHNR and CDR2 is FQNEAQ (reference sequence). The CDR3 coding sequence is TGTGCCAGCAGCTTAGATGGGGGCCCGGCCTTGAACACTGAAGCTTTCTTT. Protein: CASSLDGGPALNTEAFF.

This clone has more than one count but fewer than ten. V gene TRBV6-1 combines with J gene TRBJ1-1, with TRBD1 matching 7 bases. The CDR3 is 15 amino acids. The junction had 7 bases not matched to a gene; V was cut back by 1 base and J by 5 bases. Germline V lookup: CDR1 MNHNS, CDR2 SASEGT. The DNA for the CDR3 is TGTGCCAGCAGTGAAGATCTAGGGGGCGGGACTGAAGCTTTCTTT. It encodes CASSEDLGGGTEAFF.

V and J are TRBV6-4 and TRBJ2-7; 11 bases are shared with TRBD2. V dropped 0 bases and J dropped 4; count of bases not matched to a gene: 17. This CDR3 has 20 residues. CDR1 is MRHNA, CDR2 SNTAGT, per germline. Written as DNA, the CDR3 is TGTGCCAGCAGTGACTCACTAGCGGGAGAAGAATATCACTCCCCTTACGAGCAGTACGTC. This encodes CASSDSLAGEEYHSPYEQYV.

This sequence joins TRBV6-2 or TRBV6-3 and TRBJ2-5; TRBD2 is a possible D gene (6 bases). Between the trimmed V and J ends, which lost 5 bases and 0 bases, there was a span of 13 bases. The CDR3 extends over 15 amino acids. Germline CDR1 and CDR2: MNHEY and SVGEGT. CDR3 residues: CASSRDFHYQETQYF. In DNA, the CDR3 is TGTGCCAGCAGTAGGGACTTCCATTACCAAGAGACCCAGTACTTC.

The gene calls are TRBV10-3 and TRBJ1-6; 8 nucleotides match TRBD1. This CDR3 is 15 amino acids long. Germline values: CDR1 ENHRY, CDR2 SYGVKD. With 6 bases clipped from V and 2 bases from J, the junction kept 3 bases outside the gene matches. The CDR3 nucleotides read TGTGCCATCAGGGAGACAGGGGCCTATAATTCACCCCTCCACTTT. Its translation is CAIRETGAYNSPLHF.

This clone was seen a single time. V gene TRBV9 combines with J gene TRBJ2-5; 13 bases are a match to TRBD2. Germline trimming cut 0 bases from V and 7 bases from J; bases unmatched to any gene: 9. CDR1 SGDLS and CDR2 YYNGEE come from the germline V gene. This CDR3 comprises 17 residues. The CDR3 DNA reads as TGTGCCAGCAGCGTAGCGACTAGCGGGGGGACCGGGTGGACCCAGTACTTC. Translation gives CASSVATSGGTGWTQYF.

CDR3 coding DNA: TGTGCCAGTAGCCGGACAGGGTACTCCGGAAACACCATATATTTT. Amino acids: CASSRTGYSGNTIYF. The chain is built from TRBV19 and TRBJ1-3; TRBD1 matches at 8 bases. V gave up 6 bases and J gave up 4 bases; unmatched junction bases: 8. Germline lookup yields CDR1 LNHDA and CDR2 SQIVND (reference sequence). CDR3 size: 15 residues.

The rearrangement joins TRBV18 to TRBJ1-2; the match to TRBD1 covers 10 bases. V dropped 3 bases and J dropped 6; count of bases not matched to a gene: 4. The CDR3 is made up of 14 amino acids. CDR1 and CDR2 from the germline V gene are KGHSH and LQKENI. The CDR3 here is CASSPGGQGDGYTF. In DNA, the CDR3 is TGTGCCAGCTCACCGGGAGGACAGGGGGATGGCTACACCTTC. Full variable domain (rest looked up from reference TRBV18 and TRBJ1-2): NAGVMQNPRHLVRRRGQEARLRCSPMKGHSHVYWYRQLPEEGLKFMVYLQKENIIDESGMPKERFSAEFPKEGPSILRIQQVVRGDSAAYFCASSPGGQGDGYTFGSGTRLTVV.

The rearrangement uses TRBV5-1 and TRBJ2-1; 7 bases agree with TRBD2. The V segment lost 1 base and the J segment 7 bases; nucleotides outside the gene matches: 5. Germline V CDR1 and CDR2: SGHRS, YFSETQ. The CDR3 has 14 residues. For the CDR3, the DNA is TGCGCCAGCAGCTTGTGGCGGGGGAATAATGAGCAGTTCTTC. Residues: CASSLWRGNNEQFF. Combining the CDR3 with reference TRBV5-1 and TRBJ2-1 gives the whole variable domain KAGVTQTPRYLIKTRGQQVTLSCSPISGHRSVSWYQQTPGQGLQFLFEYFSETQRNKGNFPGRFSGRQFSNSRSEMNVSTLELGDSALYLCASSLWRGNNEQFFGPGTRLTVL.

The genes are TRBV9 and TRBJ2-4; 10 positions match TRBD1. The CDR3 is made up of 16 amino acids. Germline V gene lookup returns CDR1 SGDLS and CDR2 YYNGEE. Trimming at V came to 4 bases and at J to 3 bases, leaving 7 bases not matched to a gene. For the CDR3, the DNA is TGTGCCAGCAGCTTGAGGGACAGGGGCGTCAAAAACATTCAGTACTTC. Its translation: CASSLRDRGVKNIQYF.

The rearrangement uses TRBV14 and TRBJ1-1; 7 bases are a match to TRBD1. The CDR3 covers 15 residues. CDR1 is SGHDN and CDR2 is FVKESK in the germline V gene. V was pared by 4 bases and J by 0 bases, with 5 bases of the junction left unmatched. The CDR3 nucleotides read TGTGCCAGCAGCCGTCGACAGGGCATGAACACTGAAGCTTTCTTT. The encoded protein is CASSRRQGMNTEAFF.

There are a few counts of this clone. V gene TRBV10-3 combines with J gene TRBJ2-1; 10 positions agree with TRBD2. Germline V lookup: CDR1 ENHRY, CDR2 SYGVKD. The CDR3 loop spans 14 amino acids. V was pared by 4 bases and J by 8 bases, with 5 bases of the junction left unmatched. The CDR3 DNA is TGTGCCATCAGTGGAGCGGGAGGGGGGGATGAGCAGTTCTTC. It codes for CAISGAGGGDEQFF.

V gene TRBV7-2 combines with J gene TRBJ1-3, with D unclear. The ends were cut back, 5 bases at V and 0 bases at J, with 11 bases in the middle. CDR3 size: 15 residues. Germline V gives CDR1 SGHTA, CDR2 FQGNSA. CDR3 nucleotide sequence: TGTGCCAGCAGCGTCGACCGGAGCTCTGGAAACACCATATATTTT. Translating gives CASSVDRSSGNTIYF.

The rearrangement uses TRBV5-1 and TRBJ1-4, with TRBD1 identical over 7 bases. The ends lost 0 bases at V and 11 bases at J; junction bases unmatched: 4. The CDR3 sequence is 13 residues long. CDR1 is SGHRS and CDR2 is YFSETQ in the germline V gene. CDR3 protein: CASSLEGADKLFF. In nucleotides, the CDR3 is TGCGCCAGCAGCTTGGAGGGGGCGGATAAACTGTTTTTT.

This rearrangement joins TRBV28 to TRBJ1-5, with a weak D call TRBD1 (6 bases). The CDR3 covers 15 residues. Germline CDR1 MDHEN, CDR2 SYDVKM. Trimming took off 6 bases at V and 0 bases at J, with 12 bases between the two ends. The CDR3 bases are TGTGCCAGCAGACCGACAGGCTATAGCAATCAGCCCCAGCATTTT. Encoded protein: CASRPTGYSNQPQHF. Combining the CDR3 with reference TRBV28 and TRBJ1-5 gives the whole variable domain DVKVTQSSRYLVKRTGEKVFLECVQDMDHENMFWYRQDPGLGLRLIYFSYDVKMKEKGDIPEGYSVSREKKERFSLILESASTNQTSMYLCASRPTGYSNQPQHFGDGTRLSIL.